The subject of this entry is one TCR beta chain. Its antigen is not identified. This CDR3 spans 15 amino acids. The V end lost 2 bases, the J end lost 5 bases, and 10 bases lay between the germline ends. CDR1 is KGHSH, CDR2 LQKENI, per germline. From the RT-PCR reads, TCRdb called clonotypes with MiXCR, one entry per CDR3 protein. The table shows about 700,000 distinct CDR3 sequences, with around a sixth occurring only once. This record belongs to a study of response to subunit inactivated influenza vaccine. Study observations and caveats: The study's authors posited that every seasonal influenza vaccination enlists few new T cells.

The receptor's source is a man aged 50 to 59 who received an inactivated influenza vaccine. The sample consisted of PBMCs from blood, taken 11 to 12 days after vaccination. The rearrangement joins TRBV18 to TRBJ1-6; D remains unclear. The CDR3 DNA is TGTGCCAGCTCACCAGGGCGGGTCGATAATTCACCCCTCCACTTT. This codes for CASSPGRVDNSPLHF.